Listed below are T cell receptor beta chains from one sample, sequenced in a study of T cells in Graves' hyperthyroidism and ophthalmopathy. Via MiXCR, TCRdb re-called the multiplex PCR reads, giving one row per CDR3 protein. The sample carries 550,000 to 850,000 distinct CDR3 sequences, around 19% recorded once. Sequencing was performed on blood. The source is a woman in her fifties or sixties with Graves' hyperthyroidism that later progressed to Graves' ophthalmopathy. Each CDR3 is given with its conserved first and last residue. Fields, in order: clone size, V gene, D gene, J gene, CDR3 DNA, CDR3 protein. A D gene is named only where the DNA matches it firmly. Clone size is stated in some rows and not others, as once, few, many or a class when expanded.

many	TRBV12-3/TRBV12-4	TRBD1	TRBJ2-1	TGTGCCAGCAGTCCCGGACAGGGGGCAGGCAATGAGCAGTTCTTC	CASSPGQGAGNEQFF
many	TRBV13	NA	TRBJ1-1	TGTGCCAGCAGAACAGTGGGCGGGGTAGAAGCTTTCTTT	CASRTVGGVEAFF
NA	TRBV19	NA	TRBJ1-5	TGTGCCAGTAGGCGACGTCGGGGGCAGCCCCAGCATTTT	CASRRRRGQPQHF
few	TRBV7-9	NA	TRBJ1-2	TGTGCCAGCAGCCTCGGGGGAGCAGGCTACACCTTC	CASSLGGAGYTF
NA	TRBV7-2	NA	TRBJ2-7	TGTGCCAGCAGCTTACCAGGGAGCGCCTACGAGCAGTACTTC	CASSLPGSAYEQYF
many	TRBV30	NA	TRBJ2-3	TGTGCCGTGGTTGGGAATCGCTCAGATACGCAGTATTTT	CAVVGNRSDTQYF
many	TRBV20-1	NA	TRBJ2-7	TGCAGTGCCTTTGTAACCTACGAGCAGTACTTC	CSAFVTYEQYF
many	TRBV11-2	TRBD1	TRBJ2-7	TGTGCCAGCAGCTTAGAGACAGGGGTGACCTACGAGCAGTACTTC	CASSLETGVTYEQYF
once	TRBV19	TRBD1	TRBJ2-2	TGTGCCAGTTCTTCGACAGGGGCGGGCGGGGAGCTGTTTTTT	CASSSTGAGGELFF
few	TRBV10-3	TRBD1	TRBJ1-1	TGTGCCATCGAGACAGGGGTCGGGACTGAAGCTTTCTTT	CAIETGVGTEAFF
few	TRBV7-2	TRBD2	TRBJ2-3	TGTGCCAGCAGCTTAGCGGGACTAGCGGGCAGAGATACGCAGTATTTT	CASSLAGLAGRDTQYF
few	TRBV4-1	TRBD1	TRBJ1-1	TGCGCCAGCAGCCCGAAACAGGGGGCTGGCACTGAAGCTTTCTTT	CASSPKQGAGTEAFF
NA	TRBV6-1	TRBD2	TRBJ2-1	TGTGCCAGCCGTAGCGGGGGGGCCCATGAGCAGTTCTTC	CASRSGGAHEQFF
NA	TRBV5-1	NA	TRBJ1-1	TGCGCCAGCAGCTTGCGAGGGATACACACTGAAGCTTTCTTT	CASSLRGIHTEAFF
few	TRBV9	NA	TRBJ1-3	TGTGCCAGCAGCGAGCACAGGGACTCTGGAAACACCATATATTTT	CASSEHRDSGNTIYF
NA	TRBV20-1	TRBD1	TRBJ1-5	TGCAGTGCCCTGGGACAGGGGGTTGATTACGGCAATCAGCCCCAGCATTTT	CSALGQGVDYGNQPQHF
NA	TRBV18	TRBD2	TRBJ2-1	TGTGCCAGCTCACCACCGAAACTAGCGGGGGAGCACAATGAGCAGTTCTTC	CASSPPKLAGEHNEQFF
few	TRBV7-9	TRBD1	TRBJ1-5	TGTGCCAGCAGCTTAGCTAGGACAGGGGATAGCAATCAGCCCCAGCATTTT	CASSLARTGDSNQPQHF
few	TRBV19	NA	TRBJ1-1	TGTGCCAGTAGTATGCTCCGGACAGTGATGAACACTGAAGCTTTCTTT	CASSMLRTVMNTEAFF
many	TRBV20-1	TRBD1	TRBJ1-2	TGCAGTGCTAGAGATTGGGCAACAGGGGATGGTTATGGCTACACCTTC	CSARDWATGDGYGYTF
few	TRBV7-2	NA	TRBJ2-7	TGTGCCAGCAGCCGAACACCGGGGACCTACGAGCAGTACTTC	CASSRTPGTYEQYF
many	TRBV3-1	NA	TRBJ2-7	TGTGCCAGCAGCCACACGAGATCCTACGAGCAGTACTTC	CASSHTRSYEQYF
many	TRBV2	NA	TRBJ2-7	TGTGCCAGCAGTCCAACAGTACTTTCCTACGAGCAGTACTTC	CASSPTVLSYEQYF
many	TRBV12-3/TRBV12-4	TRBD1	TRBJ1-5	TGTGCCAGCAGTTTGGGTGACGACAGGGGGCTCAATCAGCCCCAGCATTTT	CASSLGDDRGLNQPQHF
NA	TRBV20-1	NA	TRBJ1-5	TGCAGTGCTAGAGGGTCCGCGGGAAATAGCAATCAGCCCCAGCATTTT	CSARGSAGNSNQPQHF
NA	TRBV9	NA	TRBJ1-1	TGTGCCAGCAGCGCCGGGGGGGGCTTTCGGACTGAAGCTTTCTTT	CASSAGGGFRTEAFF
NA	TRBV20-1	TRBD2	TRBJ2-2	TGCAGTGCTAGACTAGCGGGGGGCACCGGGGAGCTGTTTTTT	CSARLAGGTGELFF
few	TRBV6-4	NA	TRBJ1-1	TGTGCCAGCAGTGTCTTCCAAGGGACTGAAGCTTTCTTT	CASSVFQGTEAFF
NA	TRBV27	NA	TRBJ1-6	TGTGCCAGCAGGATAACAGGGTCGAATTCACCCCTCCACTTT	CASRITGSNSPLHF
many	TRBV5-1	NA	TRBJ2-7	TGCGCCAGCAGCTTGCAGGACAGCCTTTACGAGCAGTACTTC	CASSLQDSLYEQYF
few	TRBV27	TRBD1	TRBJ1-2	TGTGCCAGCAGTAGGACAGGGCACTATGGCTACACCTTC	CASSRTGHYGYTF
many	TRBV2	NA	TRBJ1-6	TGTGCCAGCAGCAGGTCGGGGGGCTTAAGGCCCCTCCACTTT	CASSRSGGLRPLHF
NA	TRBV10-1	NA	TRBJ2-1	TGCGCCAGCAGTCGTGGACAGTCCTCCTACAATGAGCAGTTCTTC	CASSRGQSSYNEQFF
many	TRBV7-9	NA	TRBJ1-1	TGTGCCAGCAGCTTAGAGGGTAGATCGCCTGAAGCTTTCTTT	CASSLEGRSPEAFF
few	TRBV9	TRBD1	TRBJ1-3	TGTGCCAGCAGCCCCCGATCGGACAGGGTAGAAAACACCATATATTTT	CASSPRSDRVENTIYF
few	TRBV27	NA	TRBJ1-1	TGTGCCAGCAGTACGATCCCCCAGAACACTGAAGCTTTCTTT	CASSTIPQNTEAFF
few	TRBV24-1	NA	TRBJ1-5	TGTGCCACCAGTGACAGTTCAAATCAGCCCCAGCATTTT	CATSDSSNQPQHF
many	TRBV11-2	NA	TRBJ1-5	TGTGCCAGCAGCTTAGGGGCAGGTCTTCTCAATCAGCCCCAGCATTTT	CASSLGAGLLNQPQHF
many	TRBV7-9	TRBD2	TRBJ2-5	TGTGCCAGCAGCTTAGTTGGGACTAGCGGACAAGAGACCCAGTACTTC	CASSLVGTSGQETQYF
few	TRBV3-1	NA	TRBJ1-3	TGTGCCAGCAGCCAAGGACAGGTCCTCTCTGGAAACACCATATATTTT	CASSQGQVLSGNTIYF
NA	TRBV5-6	NA	TRBJ1-6	TGTGCCAGCAGCTTGGGGTGGGGCAATTCACCCCTCCACTTT	CASSLGWGNSPLHF
few	TRBV6-1	TRBD1	TRBJ2-2	TGTGCCAGCACCCCGAGGACAGGGGCGAACACCGGGGAGCTGTTTTTT	CASTPRTGANTGELFF
few	TRBV20-1	TRBD1	TRBJ1-4	TGCAGTGCTAGAGGCTGGACAGGGGCGTCTGCAACTAATGAAAAACTGTTTTTT	CSARGWTGASATNEKLFF
NA	TRBV24-1	NA	TRBJ1-5	TGTGCCACCGGGAACAGGGAACTAGGGTACTTTTATAGCAATCAGCCCCAGCATTTT	CATGNRELGYFYSNQPQHF
few	TRBV6-1	NA	TRBJ2-7	TGTGCCAGCACTACCACAGGGTACGAGCAGTACTTC	CASTTTGYEQYF